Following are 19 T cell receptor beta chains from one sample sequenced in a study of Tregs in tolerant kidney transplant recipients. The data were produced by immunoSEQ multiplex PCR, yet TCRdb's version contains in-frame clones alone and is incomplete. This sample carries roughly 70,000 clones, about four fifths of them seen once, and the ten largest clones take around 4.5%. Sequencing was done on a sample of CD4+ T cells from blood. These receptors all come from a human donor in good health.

For the CDR3, the DNA is TGTGCCAGCAGCAGAGGGTCCCTGATCAATCAGCCCCAGCATTTT. As protein: CASSRGSLINQPQHF. V gene TRBV5-8 combines with J gene TRBJ1-5; D unclear. This CDR3 region has 15 residues. CDR1 and CDR2 (germline): SGHTS, YDEGEE. Trimming stripped 4 bases from V and 3 bases from J, with 14 bases between.

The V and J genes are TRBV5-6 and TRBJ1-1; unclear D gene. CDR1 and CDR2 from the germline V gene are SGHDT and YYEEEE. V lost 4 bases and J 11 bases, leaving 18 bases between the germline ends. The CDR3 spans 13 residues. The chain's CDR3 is CASSIVARSEAFF. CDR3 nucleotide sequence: TGTGCCAGCAGCATCGTGGCGAGGTCAGAGGCTTTCTTT.

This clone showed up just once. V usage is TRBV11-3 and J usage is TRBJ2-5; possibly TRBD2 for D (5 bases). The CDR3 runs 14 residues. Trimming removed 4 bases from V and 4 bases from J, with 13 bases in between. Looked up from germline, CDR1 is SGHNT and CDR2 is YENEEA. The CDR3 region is CASSYRTDRETQYF. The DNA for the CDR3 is TGTGCCAGCAGCTATAGGACTGACCGAGAGACCCAGTACTTC. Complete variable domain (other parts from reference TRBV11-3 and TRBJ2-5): EAGVVQSPRYKIIEKKQPVAFWCNPISGHNTLYWYLQNLGQGPELLIRYENEEAVDDSQLPKDRFSAERLKGVDSTLKIQPAELGDSAVYLCASSYRTDRETQYFGPGTRLLVL.

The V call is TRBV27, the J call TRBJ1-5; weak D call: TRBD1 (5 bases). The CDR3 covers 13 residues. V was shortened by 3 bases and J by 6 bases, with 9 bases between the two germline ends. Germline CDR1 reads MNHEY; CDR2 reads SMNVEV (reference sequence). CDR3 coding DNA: TGTGCCAGCAGTTTCGGGAGGGGTCAGCCCCAGCATTTT. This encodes CASSFGRGQPQHF.

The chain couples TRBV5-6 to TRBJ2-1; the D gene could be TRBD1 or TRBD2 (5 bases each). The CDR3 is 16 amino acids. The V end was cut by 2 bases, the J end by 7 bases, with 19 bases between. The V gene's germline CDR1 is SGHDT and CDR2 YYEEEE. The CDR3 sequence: CASSLGDWLEGNEQFF. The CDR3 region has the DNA TGTGCCAGCAGCTTAGGGGATTGGCTTGAGGGGAATGAGCAGTTCTTC.

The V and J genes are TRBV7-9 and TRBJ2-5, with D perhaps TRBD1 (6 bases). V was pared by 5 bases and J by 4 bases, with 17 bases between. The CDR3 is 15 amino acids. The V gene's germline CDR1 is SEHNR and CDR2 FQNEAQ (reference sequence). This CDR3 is CASSVNRVGRETQYF. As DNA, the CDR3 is TGTGCCAGCAGCGTCAACAGGGTGGGACGAGAGACCCAGTACTTC.

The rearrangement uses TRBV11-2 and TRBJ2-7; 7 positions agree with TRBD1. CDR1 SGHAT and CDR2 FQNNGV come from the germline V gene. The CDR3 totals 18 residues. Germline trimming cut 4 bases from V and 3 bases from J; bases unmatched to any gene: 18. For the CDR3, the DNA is TGTGCCAGCAGCTCCGAGGACAGGCGAGACTGGCCTTTCTACGAGCAGTACTTC. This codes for CASSSEDRRDWPFYEQYF. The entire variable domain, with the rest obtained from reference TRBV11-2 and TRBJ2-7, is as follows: EAGVAQSPRYKIIEKRQSVAFWCNPISGHATLYWYQQILGQGPKLLIQFQNNGVVDDSQLPKDRFSAERLKGVDSTLKIQPAKLEDSAVYLCASSSEDRRDWPFYEQYFGPGTRLTVT.

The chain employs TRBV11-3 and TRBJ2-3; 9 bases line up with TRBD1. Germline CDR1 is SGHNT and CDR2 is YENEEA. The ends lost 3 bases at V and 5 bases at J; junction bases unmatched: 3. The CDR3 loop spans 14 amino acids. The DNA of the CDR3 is TGTGCCAGCAGCTTGACAGGGGGTAAAGATACGCAGTATTTT. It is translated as CASSLTGGKDTQYF. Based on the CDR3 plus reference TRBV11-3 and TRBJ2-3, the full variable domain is EAGVVQSPRYKIIEKKQPVAFWCNPISGHNTLYWYLQNLGQGPELLIRYENEEAVDDSQLPKDRFSAERLKGVDSTLKIQPAELGDSAVYLCASSLTGGKDTQYFGPGTRLTVL.

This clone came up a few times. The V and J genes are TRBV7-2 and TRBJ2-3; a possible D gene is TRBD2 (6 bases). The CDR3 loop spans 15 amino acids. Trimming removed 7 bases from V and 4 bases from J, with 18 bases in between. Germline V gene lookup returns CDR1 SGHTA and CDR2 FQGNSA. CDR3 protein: CASTQRGGTPDTQYF. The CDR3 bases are TGTGCCAGCACCCAACGGGGCGGGACTCCAGATACGCAGTATTTT. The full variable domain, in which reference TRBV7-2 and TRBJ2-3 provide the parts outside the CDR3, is GAGVSQSPSNKVTEKGKDVELRCDPISGHTALYWYRQSLGQGLEFLIYFQGNSAPDKSGLPSDRFSAERTGGSVSTLTIQRTQQEDSAVYLCASTQRGGTPDTQYFGPGTRLTVL.

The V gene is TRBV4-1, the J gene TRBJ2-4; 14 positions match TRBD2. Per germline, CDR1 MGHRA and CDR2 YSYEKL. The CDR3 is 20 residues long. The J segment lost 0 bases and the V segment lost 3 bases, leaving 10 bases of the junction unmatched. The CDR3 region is CASSHPPTSGRALAKNIQYF. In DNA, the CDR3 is TGCGCCAGCAGCCATCCGCCGACTAGCGGGAGGGCCTTAGCCAAAAACATTCAGTACTTC.

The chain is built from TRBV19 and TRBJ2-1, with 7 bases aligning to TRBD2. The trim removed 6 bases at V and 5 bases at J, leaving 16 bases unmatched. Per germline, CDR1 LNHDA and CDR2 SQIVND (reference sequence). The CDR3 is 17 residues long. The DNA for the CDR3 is TGTGCCAGTAGCCCCCGCGAGCGCACCCGGGGGGACAATGAGCAGTTCTTC. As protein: CASSPRERTRGDNEQFF.

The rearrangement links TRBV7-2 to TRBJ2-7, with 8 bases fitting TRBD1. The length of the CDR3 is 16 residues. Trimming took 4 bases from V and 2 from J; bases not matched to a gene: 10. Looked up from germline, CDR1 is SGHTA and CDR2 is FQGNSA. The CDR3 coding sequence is TGTGCCAGCAGCTACCCTCGCGGACAGGGACCCTACGAGCAGTACTTC. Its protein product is CASSYPRGQGPYEQYF.

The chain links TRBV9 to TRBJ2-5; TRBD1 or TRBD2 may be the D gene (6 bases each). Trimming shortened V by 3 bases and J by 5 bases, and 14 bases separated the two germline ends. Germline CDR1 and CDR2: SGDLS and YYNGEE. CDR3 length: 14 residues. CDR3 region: CASSEGGHMETQYF. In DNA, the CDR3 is TGTGCCAGCAGCGAGGGGGGACATATGGAGACCCAGTACTTC.

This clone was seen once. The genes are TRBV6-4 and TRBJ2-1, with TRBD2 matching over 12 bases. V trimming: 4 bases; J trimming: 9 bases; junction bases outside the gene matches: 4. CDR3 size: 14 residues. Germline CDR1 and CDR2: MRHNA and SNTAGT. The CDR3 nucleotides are TGTGCCAGCAGTGGTACTAGCGGGGGGTTTGAGCAGTTCTTC. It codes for CASSGTSGGFEQFF.

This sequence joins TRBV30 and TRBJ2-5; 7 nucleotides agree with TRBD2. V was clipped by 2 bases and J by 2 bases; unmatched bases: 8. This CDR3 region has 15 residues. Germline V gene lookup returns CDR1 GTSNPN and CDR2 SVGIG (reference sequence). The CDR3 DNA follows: TGTGCCTGGAGTACGGGGGTTAGCGGGCAAGAGACCCAGTACTTC. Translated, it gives CAWSTGVSGQETQYF.

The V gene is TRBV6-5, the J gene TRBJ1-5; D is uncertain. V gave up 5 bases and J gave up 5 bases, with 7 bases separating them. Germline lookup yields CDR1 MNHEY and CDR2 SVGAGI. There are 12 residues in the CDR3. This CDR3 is CASSDVDQPQHF. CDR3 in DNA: TGTGCCAGCAGTGACGTGGATCAGCCCCAGCATTTT.

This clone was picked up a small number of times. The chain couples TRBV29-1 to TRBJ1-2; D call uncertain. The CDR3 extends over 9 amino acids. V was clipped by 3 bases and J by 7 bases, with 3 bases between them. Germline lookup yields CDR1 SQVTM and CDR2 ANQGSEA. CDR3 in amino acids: CSVDTGYTF. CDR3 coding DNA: TGCAGCGTTGATACTGGCTACACCTTC.

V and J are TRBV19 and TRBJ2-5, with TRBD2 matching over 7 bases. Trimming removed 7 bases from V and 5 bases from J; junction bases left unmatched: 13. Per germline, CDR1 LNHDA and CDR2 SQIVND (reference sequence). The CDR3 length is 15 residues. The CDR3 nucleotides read TGTGCCAGTAACCCTTTGGGGGGAGGGCCGGAGACCCAGTACTTC. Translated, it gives CASNPLGGGPETQYF.

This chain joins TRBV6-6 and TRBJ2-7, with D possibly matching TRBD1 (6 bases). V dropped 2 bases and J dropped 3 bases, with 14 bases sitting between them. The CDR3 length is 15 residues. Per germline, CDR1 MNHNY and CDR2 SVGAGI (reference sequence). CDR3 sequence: CASSYPRRGDYEQYF. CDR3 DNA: TGTGCCAGCAGTTACCCCCGCAGGGGCGACTACGAGCAGTACTTC.